A single sample gave rise to the 13 T cell receptor beta chains below, sequenced in a study of T cells after yellow fever vaccination. A single record per CDR3 protein comes from TCRdb applying MiXCR to the 5' RACE reads. Among about 630,000 distinct CDR3 sequences listed, 9% to 15% were seen once. Sequenced material: PBMCs, taken on the day of the yellow fever booster vaccination. The receptors derive from a young man who received the YFV17D yellow fever vaccine.

This chain links TRBV27 with TRBJ1-6; perhaps TRBD1 as D (5 bases). The ends were cut back, 5 bases at V and 0 bases at J, with 11 bases in the middle. The CDR3 is 16 residues long. The germline gives CDR1 MNHEY, CDR2 SMNVEV (reference sequence). The CDR3 is CASSREGSSYNSPLHF. The CDR3 coding sequence is TGTGCCAGCAGTCGAGAGGGGAGCTCCTATAATTCACCCCTCCACTTT.

The chain is built from TRBV24-1 and TRBJ2-1; 10 bases agree with TRBD2. This CDR3 is built from 13 residues. The V segment lost 9 bases and the J segment 9 bases; nucleotides outside the gene matches: 7. Germline CDR1 KGHDR, CDR2 SFDVKD. The CDR3 loop reads CATDQREGSEQFF. The CDR3 region has the DNA TGTGCCACCGATCAGCGGGAGGGGTCTGAGCAGTTCTTC.

The CDR3 loop is CASRRSMMTSEYEQYF. CDR3 nucleotides: TGTGCCAGCAGACGCTCAATGATGACCAGTGAGTACGAGCAGTACTTC. The J gene is TRBJ2-7, the V gene TRBV6-2 or TRBV6-3, with D uncertain. The CDR3 runs to 16 residues. V was shortened by 6 bases and J by 4 bases, with 22 bases between the two germline ends. CDR1 MNHEY and CDR2 SVGEGT come from the germline V gene.

The V and J genes are TRBV25-1 and TRBJ2-7; D not certain. CDR1 and CDR2 (germline): MGHDK, SYGVNS. This CDR3 comprises 13 residues. Trimming took 8 bases from V and 7 from J, leaving 18 bases between them. DNA for the CDR3: TGTGCCAGCTCGACACGAGGCTTGAGTGAGCAGTACTTC. The encoded protein is CASSTRGLSEQYF.

The chain couples TRBV6-5 to TRBJ2-1; 7 bases are shared with TRBD1. Germline values: CDR1 MNHEY, CDR2 SVGAGI. Trimming removed 6 bases from V and 8 bases from J; junction bases left unmatched: 7. The CDR3 consists of 13 residues. For the CDR3, the DNA is TGTGCCAGCAGAGCGGACAGGTCCGATGAGCAGTTCTTC. Its protein product is CASRADRSDEQFF.

This chain uses TRBV6-2 or TRBV6-3 with TRBJ2-7; D may be TRBD1 or TRBD2 (5 bases each). V was trimmed by 6 bases and J by 6 bases, leaving 21 bases between them. CDR3 length equals 15 residues. Per the germline V gene, CDR1 is MNHEY and CDR2 is SVGEGT. The CDR3 protein is CASSYRDPGTGEQYF. For the CDR3, the DNA is TGTGCCAGCAGCTACCGGGATCCGGGGACGGGCGAGCAGTACTTC.

The chain carries TRBV18 and TRBJ1-4; a weak D match, TRBD1 (5 bases). Germline V gene lookup returns CDR1 KGHSH and CDR2 LQKENI. This CDR3 contains 13 residues. The V and J ends lost 7 bases and 3 bases respectively, with 9 bases between them. Written as DNA, the CDR3 is TGTGCCAGCTTCCGGGACCCTAATGAAAAACTGTTTTTT. It codes for CASFRDPNEKLFF.

The V call is TRBV6-5, the J call TRBJ2-2; 7 bases are shared with TRBD2. The CDR3 extends over 16 amino acids. Germline V gene sequence: CDR1 MNHEY, CDR2 SVGAGI. V dropped 3 bases and J dropped 2; count of bases not matched to a gene: 6. The CDR3 DNA follows: TGTGCCAGCAGTTATTCGGGACTACCCAACACCGGGGAGCTGTTTTTT. Amino acid sequence: CASSYSGLPNTGELFF.

The chain has TRBV7-2 and TRBJ1-2; 8 bases match TRBD1. CDR3 length equals 15 residues. CDR1 is SGHTA, CDR2 FQGNSA, per germline. After removal of 5 bases from V and 7 bases from J, the junction contained 12 bases not matched to a gene. CDR3 residues: CASSTRPKQGGGYTF. CDR3 DNA sequence: TGTGCCAGCAGCACTCGTCCGAAACAGGGGGGTGGCTACACCTTC.

The V call is TRBV7-9, the J call TRBJ2-4, with D perhaps matching TRBD2 (5 bases). The length of the CDR3 is 13 residues. From germline, CDR1 is SEHNR and CDR2 FQNEAQ (reference sequence). V gave up 4 bases and J gave up 7 bases, with 11 bases separating them. CDR3 DNA sequence: TGTGCCAGCAGCTCCGTCGGCGGGAACATTCAGTACTTC. As protein: CASSSVGGNIQYF.

V gene TRBV24-1 combines with J gene TRBJ2-5, with D tentatively TRBD1 (6 bases). Trimming stripped 5 bases from V and 5 bases from J, with 17 bases between. Germline CDR1 and CDR2: KGHDR and SFDVKD. The CDR3 runs to 15 residues. Written as DNA, the CDR3 is TGTGCCACCAGTGGGGGAGTAGGGGGAATGGAGACCCAGTACTTC. Its translation is CATSGGVGGMETQYF.

The rearrangement links TRBV20-1 to TRBJ1-4; D uncertain. Per the germline V gene, CDR1 is DFQATT and CDR2 is SNEGSKA (reference sequence). V was trimmed by 0 bases and J by 8 bases, leaving 13 bases between them. The CDR3 loop spans 14 amino acids. DNA of the CDR3: TGCAGTGCTAGAGATGCCGCGGGTGGAGAAAAACTGTTTTTT. Translation: CSARDAAGGEKLFF.

V and J are TRBV7-2 and TRBJ2-7; 11 nucleotides match TRBD2. The CDR3 extends over 14 amino acids. Trimming cost V 5 bases and J 5 bases; bases outside gene matches: 5. Germline CDR1 reads SGHTA; CDR2 reads FQGNSA. This chain's CDR3 is CASSMTSGTHEQYF. CDR3 DNA: TGTGCCAGCAGCATGACTAGCGGGACCCACGAGCAGTACTTC.